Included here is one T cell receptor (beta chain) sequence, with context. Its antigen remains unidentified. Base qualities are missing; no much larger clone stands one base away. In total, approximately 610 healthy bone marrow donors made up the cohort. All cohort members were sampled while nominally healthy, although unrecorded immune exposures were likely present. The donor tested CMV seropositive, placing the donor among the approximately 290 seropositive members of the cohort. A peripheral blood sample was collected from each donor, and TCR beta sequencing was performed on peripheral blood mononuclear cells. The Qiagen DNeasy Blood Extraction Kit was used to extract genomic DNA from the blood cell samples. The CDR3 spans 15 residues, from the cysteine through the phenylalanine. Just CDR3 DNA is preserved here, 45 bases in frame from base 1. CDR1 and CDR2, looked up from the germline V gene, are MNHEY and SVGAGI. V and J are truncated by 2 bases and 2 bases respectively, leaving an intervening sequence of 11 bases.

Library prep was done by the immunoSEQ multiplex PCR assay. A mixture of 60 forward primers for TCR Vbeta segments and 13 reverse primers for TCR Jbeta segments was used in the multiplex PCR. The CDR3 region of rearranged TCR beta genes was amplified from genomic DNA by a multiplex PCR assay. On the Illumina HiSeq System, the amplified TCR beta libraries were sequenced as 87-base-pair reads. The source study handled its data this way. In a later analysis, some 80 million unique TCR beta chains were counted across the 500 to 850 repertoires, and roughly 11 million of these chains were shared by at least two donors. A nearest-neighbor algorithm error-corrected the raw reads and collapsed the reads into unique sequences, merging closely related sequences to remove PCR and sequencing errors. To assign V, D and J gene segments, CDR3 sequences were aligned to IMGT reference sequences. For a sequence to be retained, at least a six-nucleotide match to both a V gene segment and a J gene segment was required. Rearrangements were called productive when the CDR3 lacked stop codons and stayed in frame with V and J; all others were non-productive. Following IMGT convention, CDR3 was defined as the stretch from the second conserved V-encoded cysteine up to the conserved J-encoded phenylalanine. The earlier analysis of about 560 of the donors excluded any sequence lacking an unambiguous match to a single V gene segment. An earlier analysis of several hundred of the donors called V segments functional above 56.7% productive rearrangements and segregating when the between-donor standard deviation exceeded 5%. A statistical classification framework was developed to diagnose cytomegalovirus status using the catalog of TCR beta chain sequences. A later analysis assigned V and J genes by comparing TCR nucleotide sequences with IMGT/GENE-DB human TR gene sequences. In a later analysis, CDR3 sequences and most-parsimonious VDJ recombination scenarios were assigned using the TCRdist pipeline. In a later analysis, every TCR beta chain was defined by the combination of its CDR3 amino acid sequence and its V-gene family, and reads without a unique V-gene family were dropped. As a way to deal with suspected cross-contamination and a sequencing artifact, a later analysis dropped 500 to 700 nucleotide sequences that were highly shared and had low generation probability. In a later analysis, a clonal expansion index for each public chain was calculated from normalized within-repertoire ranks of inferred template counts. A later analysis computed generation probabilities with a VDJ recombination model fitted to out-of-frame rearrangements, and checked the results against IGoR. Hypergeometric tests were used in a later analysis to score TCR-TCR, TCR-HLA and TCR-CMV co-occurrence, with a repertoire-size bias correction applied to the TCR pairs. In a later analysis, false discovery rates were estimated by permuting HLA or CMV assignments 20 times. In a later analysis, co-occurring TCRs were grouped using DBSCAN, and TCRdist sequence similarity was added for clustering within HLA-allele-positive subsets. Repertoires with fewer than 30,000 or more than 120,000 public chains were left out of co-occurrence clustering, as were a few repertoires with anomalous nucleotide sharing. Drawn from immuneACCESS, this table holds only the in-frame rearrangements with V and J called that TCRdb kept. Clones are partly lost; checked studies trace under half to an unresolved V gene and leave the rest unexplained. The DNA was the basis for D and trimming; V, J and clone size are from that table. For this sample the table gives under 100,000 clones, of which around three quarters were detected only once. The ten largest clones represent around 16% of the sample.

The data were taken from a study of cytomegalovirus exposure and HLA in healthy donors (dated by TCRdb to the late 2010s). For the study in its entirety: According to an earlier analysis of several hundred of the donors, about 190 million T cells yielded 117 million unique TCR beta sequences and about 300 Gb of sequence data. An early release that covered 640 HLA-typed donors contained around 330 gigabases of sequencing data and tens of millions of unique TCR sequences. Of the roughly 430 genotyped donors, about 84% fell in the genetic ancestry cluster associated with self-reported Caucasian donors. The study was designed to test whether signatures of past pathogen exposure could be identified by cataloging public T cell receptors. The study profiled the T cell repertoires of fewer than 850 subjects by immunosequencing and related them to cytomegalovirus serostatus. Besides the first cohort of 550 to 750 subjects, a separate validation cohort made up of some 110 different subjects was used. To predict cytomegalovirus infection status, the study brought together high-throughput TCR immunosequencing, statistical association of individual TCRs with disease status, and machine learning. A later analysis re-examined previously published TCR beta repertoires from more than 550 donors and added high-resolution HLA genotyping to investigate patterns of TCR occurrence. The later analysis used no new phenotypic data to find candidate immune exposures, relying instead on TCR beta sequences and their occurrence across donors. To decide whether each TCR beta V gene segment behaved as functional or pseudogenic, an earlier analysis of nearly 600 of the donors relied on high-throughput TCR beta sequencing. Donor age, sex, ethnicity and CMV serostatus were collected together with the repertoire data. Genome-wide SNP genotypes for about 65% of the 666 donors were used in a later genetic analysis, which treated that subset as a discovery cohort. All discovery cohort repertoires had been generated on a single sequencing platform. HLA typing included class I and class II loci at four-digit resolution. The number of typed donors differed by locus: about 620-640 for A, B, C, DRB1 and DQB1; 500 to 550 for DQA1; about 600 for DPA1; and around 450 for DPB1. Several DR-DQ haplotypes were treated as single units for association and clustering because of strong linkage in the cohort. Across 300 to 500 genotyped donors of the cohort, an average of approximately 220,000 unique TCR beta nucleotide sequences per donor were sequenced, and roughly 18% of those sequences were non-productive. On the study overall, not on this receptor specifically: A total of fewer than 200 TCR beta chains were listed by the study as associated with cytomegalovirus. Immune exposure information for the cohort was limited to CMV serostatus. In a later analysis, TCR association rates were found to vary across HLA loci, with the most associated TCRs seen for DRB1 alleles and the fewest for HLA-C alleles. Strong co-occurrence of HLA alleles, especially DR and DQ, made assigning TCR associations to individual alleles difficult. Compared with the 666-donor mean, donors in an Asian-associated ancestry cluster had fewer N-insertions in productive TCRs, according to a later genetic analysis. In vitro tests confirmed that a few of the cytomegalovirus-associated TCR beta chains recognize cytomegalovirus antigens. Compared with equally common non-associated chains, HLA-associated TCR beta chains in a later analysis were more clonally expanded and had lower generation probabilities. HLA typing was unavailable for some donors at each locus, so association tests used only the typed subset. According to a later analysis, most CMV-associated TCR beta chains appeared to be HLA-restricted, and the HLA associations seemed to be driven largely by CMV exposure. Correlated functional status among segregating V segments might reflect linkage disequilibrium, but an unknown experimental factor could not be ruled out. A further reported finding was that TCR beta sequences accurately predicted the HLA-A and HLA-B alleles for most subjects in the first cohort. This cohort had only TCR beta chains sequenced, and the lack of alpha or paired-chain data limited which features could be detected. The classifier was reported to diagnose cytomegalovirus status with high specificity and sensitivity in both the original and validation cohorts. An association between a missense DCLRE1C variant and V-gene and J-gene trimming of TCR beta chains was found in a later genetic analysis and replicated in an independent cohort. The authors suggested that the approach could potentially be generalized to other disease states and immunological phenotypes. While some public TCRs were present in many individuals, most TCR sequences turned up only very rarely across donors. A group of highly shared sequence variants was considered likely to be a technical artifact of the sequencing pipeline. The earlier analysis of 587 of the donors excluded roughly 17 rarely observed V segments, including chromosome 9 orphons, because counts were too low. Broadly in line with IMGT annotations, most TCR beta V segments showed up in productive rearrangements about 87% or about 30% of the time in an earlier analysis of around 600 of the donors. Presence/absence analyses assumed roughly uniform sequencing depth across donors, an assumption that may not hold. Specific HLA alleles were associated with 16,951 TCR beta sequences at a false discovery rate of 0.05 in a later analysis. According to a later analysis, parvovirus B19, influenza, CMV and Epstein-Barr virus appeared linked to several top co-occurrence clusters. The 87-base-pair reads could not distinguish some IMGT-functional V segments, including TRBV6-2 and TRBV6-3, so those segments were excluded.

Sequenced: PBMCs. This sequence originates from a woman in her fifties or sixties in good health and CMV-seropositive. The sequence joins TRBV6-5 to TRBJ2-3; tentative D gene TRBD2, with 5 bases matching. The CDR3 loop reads CASSYEPGVTDTQYF. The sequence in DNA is TGTGCCAGCAGTTACGAACCCGGGGTCACAGATACGCAGTATTTT.